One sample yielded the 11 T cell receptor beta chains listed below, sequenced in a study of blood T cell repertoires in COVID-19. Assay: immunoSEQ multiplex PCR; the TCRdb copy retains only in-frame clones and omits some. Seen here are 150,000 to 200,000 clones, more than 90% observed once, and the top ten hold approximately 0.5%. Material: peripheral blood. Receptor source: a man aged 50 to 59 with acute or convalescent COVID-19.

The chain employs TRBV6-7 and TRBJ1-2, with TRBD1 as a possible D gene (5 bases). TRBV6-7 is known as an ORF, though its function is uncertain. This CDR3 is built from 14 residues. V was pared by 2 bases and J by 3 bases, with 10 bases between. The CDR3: CASSYGMGHYGYTF. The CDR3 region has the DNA TGTGCCAGCAGTTACGGGATGGGGCACTATGGCTACACCTTC.

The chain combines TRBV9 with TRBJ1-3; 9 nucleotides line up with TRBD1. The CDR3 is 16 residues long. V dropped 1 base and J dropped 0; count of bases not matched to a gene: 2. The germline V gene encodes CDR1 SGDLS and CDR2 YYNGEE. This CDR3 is CASSVRGQGSGNTIYF. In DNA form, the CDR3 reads TGTGCCAGCAGCGTACGGGGACAGGGCTCTGGAAACACCATATATTTT.

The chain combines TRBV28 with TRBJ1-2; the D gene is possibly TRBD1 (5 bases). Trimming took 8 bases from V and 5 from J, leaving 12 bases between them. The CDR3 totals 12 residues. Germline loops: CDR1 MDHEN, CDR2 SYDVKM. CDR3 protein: CASCEPGYGYTF. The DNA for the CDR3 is TGTGCCAGCTGCGAGCCAGGGTATGGCTACACCTTC.

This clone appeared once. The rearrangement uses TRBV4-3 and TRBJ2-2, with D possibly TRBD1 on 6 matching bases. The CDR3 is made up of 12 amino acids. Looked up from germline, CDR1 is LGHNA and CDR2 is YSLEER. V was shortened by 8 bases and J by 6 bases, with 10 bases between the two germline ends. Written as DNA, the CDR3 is TGCGCCAGCGCCAGGGGCCCCGGGGAGCTGTTTTTT. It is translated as CASARGPGELFF.

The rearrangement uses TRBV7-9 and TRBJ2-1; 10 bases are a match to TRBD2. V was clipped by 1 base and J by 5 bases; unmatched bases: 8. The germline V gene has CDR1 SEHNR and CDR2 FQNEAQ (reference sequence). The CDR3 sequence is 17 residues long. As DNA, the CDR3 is TGTGCCAGCAGCTTAGGATTAGCGGGGGGTTGGAACAATGAGCAGTTCTTC. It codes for CASSLGLAGGWNNEQFF.

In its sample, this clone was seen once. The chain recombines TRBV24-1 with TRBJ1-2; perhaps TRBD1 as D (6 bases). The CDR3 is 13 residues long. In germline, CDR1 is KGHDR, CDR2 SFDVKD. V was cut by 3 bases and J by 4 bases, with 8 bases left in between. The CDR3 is CATSDGTRYGYTF. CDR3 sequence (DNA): TGTGCCACCAGTGATGGGACACGCTATGGCTACACCTTC.

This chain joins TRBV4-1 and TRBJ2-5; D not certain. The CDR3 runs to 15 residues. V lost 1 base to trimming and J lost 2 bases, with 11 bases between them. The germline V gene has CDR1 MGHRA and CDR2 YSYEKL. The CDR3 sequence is CASSQGLEQQETQYF. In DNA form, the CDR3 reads TGCGCCAGCAGCCAAGGTCTCGAACAACAAGAGACCCAGTACTTC.

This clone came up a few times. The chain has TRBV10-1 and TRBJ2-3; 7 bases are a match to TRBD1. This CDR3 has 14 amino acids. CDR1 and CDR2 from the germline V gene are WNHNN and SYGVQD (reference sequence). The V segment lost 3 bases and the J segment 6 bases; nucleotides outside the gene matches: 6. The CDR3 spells CASSDSQGLDTQYF. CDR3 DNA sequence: TGCGCCAGCAGTGATTCACAGGGGCTCGATACGCAGTATTTT.

CDR3 sequence reads: CASADNMYNSPLHF. CDR3 nucleotide sequence: TGTGCCAGCGCGGACAACATGTATAATTCACCCCTCCACTTT. This chain links TRBV19 with TRBJ1-6; tentatively, D is TRBD1 (5 bases). Per the germline V gene, CDR1 is LNHDA and CDR2 is SQIVND (reference sequence). The CDR3 runs 14 residues. Trimming took off 9 bases at V and 4 bases at J, with 13 bases between the two ends.

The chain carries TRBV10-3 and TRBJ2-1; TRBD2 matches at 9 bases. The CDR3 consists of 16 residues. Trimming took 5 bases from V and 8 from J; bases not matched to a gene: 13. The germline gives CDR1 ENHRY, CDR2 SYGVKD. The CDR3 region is CAISSRGLAGGDEQFF. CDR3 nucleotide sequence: TGTGCCATCAGTAGTCGGGGACTAGCCGGAGGTGATGAGCAGTTCTTC.

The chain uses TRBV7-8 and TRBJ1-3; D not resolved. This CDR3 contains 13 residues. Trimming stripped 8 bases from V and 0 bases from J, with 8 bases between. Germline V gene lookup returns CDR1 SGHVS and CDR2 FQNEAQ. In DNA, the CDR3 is TGTGCCAGCCAGTCGTCCTCTGGAAACACCATATATTTT. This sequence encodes CASQSSSGNTIYF.